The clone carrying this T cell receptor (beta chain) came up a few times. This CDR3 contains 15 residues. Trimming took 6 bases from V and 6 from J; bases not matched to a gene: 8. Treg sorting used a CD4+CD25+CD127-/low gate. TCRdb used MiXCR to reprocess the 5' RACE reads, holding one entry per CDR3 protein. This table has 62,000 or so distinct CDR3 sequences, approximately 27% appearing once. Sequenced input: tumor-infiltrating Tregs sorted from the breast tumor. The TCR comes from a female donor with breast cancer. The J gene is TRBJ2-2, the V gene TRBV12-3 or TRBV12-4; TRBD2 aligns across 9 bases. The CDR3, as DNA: TGTGCCAGCAGGCCTAGCGGGGTCGGACCCGGGGAGCTGTTTTTT. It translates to CASRPSGVGPGELFF.